These 8 T cell receptor beta chains originate from one sample sequenced in a study of shared clonotypes between healthy human individuals (dated by TCRdb to 2018 to 2020). The protocol used for the library was the immunoSEQ multiplex PCR assay. TCRdb provides this immuneACCESS table in a form limited to in-frame rearrangements. Some clones are lacking; in checked studies, under half of them reflect an unresolved V gene, and why the rest are absent is not known. This sample has roughly 1,500,000 clones in its table, and approximately 98.5% of those were observed once. The ten largest clones capture 0.36% of the sample. Sequenced sample: naive CD4+ T cells sorted from blood. Explained via the paper, the cell subset or site label denotes: CD45RA+ positively selected. All receptors come from a man aged 30-40 years in good health.

V usage is TRBV7-9 and J usage is TRBJ2-3; 8 bases fit TRBD2. This CDR3 is 15 amino acids long. CDR1 and CDR2 (germline): SEHNR, FQNEAQ (reference sequence). Trimming took 11 bases from V and 0 from J; bases not matched to a gene: 10. Written as DNA, the CDR3 is TGTGCCTCTGAGATTCGGGGGGGTAGCACAGATACGCAGTATTTT. It encodes CASEIRGGSTDTQYF. Variable domain in full (rest from reference TRBV7-9 and TRBJ2-3): DTGVSQNPRHKITKRGQNVTFRCDPISEHNRLYWYRQTLGQGPEFLTYFQNEAQLEKSRLLSDRFSAERPKGSFSTLEIQRTEQGDSAMYLCASEIRGGSTDTQYFGPGTRLTVL.

The sample holds one count of this clone. The sample contains more than one DNA sequence encoding this CDR3. The V gene is TRBV9, the J gene TRBJ2-2, with D hard to call. The V gene lost 0 bases and the J gene lost 1 base, with 10 bases spanning the gap. Germline CDR1 and CDR2: SGDLS and YYNGEE. The CDR3 runs 16 residues. The CDR3 DNA reads as TGTGCCAGCAGCGTAGGGTTGGCGGAGAACACCGGGGAGCTGTTTTTT. The encoded protein is CASSVGLAENTGELFF.

Note on this clone: Other DNA sequences in this sample translate to the same CDR3. The rearrangement links TRBV27 to TRBJ1-2; D perhaps matches TRBD1 (5 bases). The germline V gene has CDR1 MNHEY and CDR2 SMNVEV (reference sequence). The CDR3 runs 14 residues. Trimming pared 2 bases from V and 3 bases from J, leaving 10 bases between. The CDR3 loop is CASSLVRGDYGYTF. In DNA, the CDR3 is TGTGCCAGCAGTTTAGTACGAGGGGACTATGGCTACACCTTC.

The chain has TRBV18 and TRBJ2-7; 9 bases fit TRBD2. CDR1 and CDR2 (germline): KGHSH, LQKENI. Germline trimming cut 6 bases from V and 5 bases from J; bases unmatched to any gene: 8. The CDR3 spans 14 residues. In DNA, the CDR3 is TGTGCCAGCTCTCCGCGGGAGGGCCTCGACGAGCAGTACTTC. Translated, it gives CASSPREGLDEQYF. Variable domain in full (rest from reference TRBV18 and TRBJ2-7): NAGVMQNPRHLVRRRGQEARLRCSPMKGHSHVYWYRQLPEEGLKFMVYLQKENIIDESGMPKERFSAEFPKEGPSILRIQQVVRGDSAAYFCASSPREGLDEQYFGPGTRLTVT.

J is TRBJ1-1 and V is TRBV9, with a weak D call TRBD1 (6 bases). V was pared by 6 bases and J by 2 bases, with 23 bases between. Germline V lookup: CDR1 SGDLS, CDR2 YYNGEE. The CDR3 loop spans 17 amino acids. The CDR3 is CASTPGGGLAGNTEAFF. CDR3 bases: TGTGCCAGCACACCGGGAGGGGGACTAGCAGGTAACACTGAAGCTTTCTTT.

Comment on this clone: Additional DNA sequences in this sample encode the identical CDR3. The chain uses TRBV29-1 and TRBJ1-5; D is perhaps TRBD1 (6 bases). The CDR3 runs 12 residues. Trimming removed 6 bases at V and 3 bases at J, with 9 bases between. Germline lookup yields CDR1 SQVTM and CDR2 ANQGSEA. The CDR3 spells CSVGGSNQPQHF. The CDR3 bases are TGCAGCGTAGGGGGTTCCAATCAGCCCCAGCATTTT.

The genes are TRBV5-1 and TRBJ2-5, with 12 positions matching TRBD2. The length of the CDR3 is 16 residues. With 4 bases clipped from V and 2 bases from J, the junction kept 6 bases outside the gene matches. Germline V gene sequence: CDR1 SGHRS, CDR2 YFSETQ. The CDR3 loop reads CASSHGLAGLQETQYF. CDR3 coding DNA: TGCGCCAGCAGCCACGGACTAGCGGGGCTACAAGAGACCCAGTACTTC.

This chain uses TRBV27 with TRBJ2-5; D is uncertain. This CDR3 spans 11 amino acids. V lost 6 bases and J lost 2, with 4 bases in between. Germline assignment: CDR1 MNHEY and CDR2 SMNVEV (reference sequence). CDR3 sequence (DNA): TGTGCCAGCAGCATTCAAGAGACCCAGTACTTC. The encoded protein is CASSIQETQYF.